A single sample is the source of the 32 T cell receptor beta chains below, sequenced in a study of cytomegalovirus exposure and HLA in healthy donors. Amplification used 60 Vbeta primers and 13 Jbeta primers. Profiling relied on immunoSEQ multiplex PCR, and the TCRdb table lists in-frame clones only, not all of them. The table has approximately 190,000 clones, around 80% seen once. Specimen: PBMCs. The receptors derive from a man aged 35-49 years in good health and CMV-seropositive.

This sequence joins TRBV7-2 and TRBJ2-5; 12 nucleotides line up with TRBD2. The CDR3 is made up of 18 amino acids. The ends lost 1 base at V and 5 bases at J; junction bases unmatched: 11. Germline CDR1 is SGHTA and CDR2 is FQGNSA. The CDR3 region has the DNA TGTGCCAGCAGCTTAGGGGGTCTAGCGGGGGGGCCGTATGAGACCCAGTACTTC. Amino acid sequence: CASSLGGLAGGPYETQYF.

The rearrangement links TRBV7-2 to TRBJ1-6; the match to TRBD1 covers 9 bases. CDR3 length equals 17 residues. V was clipped by 4 bases and J by 10 bases; unmatched bases: 14. Germline CDR1 reads SGHTA; CDR2 reads FQGNSA. CDR3 coding DNA: TGTGCCAGCAGCTCAGATGGGGCAACAGGGGGCAGGTCACCCCTCCACTTT. It specifies CASSSDGATGGRSPLHF.

In nucleotides, the CDR3 is TGTGCCGCGGGGCCCTATGGCTACACCTTC. Amino acid sequence: CAAGPYGYTF. The chain is built from TRBV28 and TRBJ1-2; D may be TRBD1 (5 bases). CDR1 and CDR2 (germline): MDHEN, SYDVKM. The CDR3 extends over 10 amino acids. Trimming left V 11 bases short and J 4 bases short, with 8 bases between.

This clone was counted once. The rearrangement links TRBV7-3 to TRBJ2-5, with 13 nucleotides matching TRBD2. Germline trimming cut 2 bases from V and 1 base from J; bases unmatched to any gene: 4. Looked up from germline, CDR1 is SGHTA and CDR2 is FQGTGA. The CDR3 consists of 17 residues. The CDR3 DNA follows: TGTGCCAGCAGCTTAGGACGGACTAGCGGGGGCCAAGAGACCCAGTACTTC. Protein product: CASSLGRTSGGQETQYF.

V is TRBV6-6 and J is TRBJ1-5; possible D gene TRBD1, 6 bases. The germline gives CDR1 MNHNY, CDR2 SVGAGI (reference sequence). The CDR3 is 16 residues long. V was pared by 2 bases and J by 1 base, with 12 bases between. The CDR3 is CASSYAAGASNQPQHF. The CDR3 nucleotides read TGTGCCAGCAGTTACGCGGCGGGGGCGAGCAATCAGCCCCAGCATTTT.

The V and J genes are TRBV9 and TRBJ1-1, with TRBD1 matching over 11 bases. J gave up 7 bases and V 3 bases, and 2 bases lay outside the gene matches. Germline values: CDR1 SGDLS, CDR2 YYNGEE. This CDR3 spans 13 amino acids. As DNA, the CDR3 is TGTGCCAGCAGCGGGGGACAGGGGGTTGAAGCTTTCTTT. Translated, it gives CASSGGQGVEAFF.

The rearrangement uses TRBV30 and TRBJ1-5; 7 bases fit TRBD1. Germline assignment: CDR1 GTSNPN and CDR2 SVGIG (reference sequence). Trimming cost V 3 bases and J 4 bases; bases outside gene matches: 0. CDR3 length: 12 amino acids. As DNA, the CDR3 is TGTGCCTGGAGGACAGGGAATCAGCCCCAGCATTTT. Its protein product is CAWRTGNQPQHF.

V gene TRBV6-5 combines with J gene TRBJ2-5, with D tentatively TRBD2 (6 bases). Trimming removed 6 bases from V and 5 bases from J, with 13 bases in between. Germline V CDR1 and CDR2: MNHEY, SVGAGI. The CDR3 totals 13 residues. CDR3 nucleotide sequence: TGTGCCAGCAGACTAGCTTTGGGTGAGACCCAGTACTTC. Translation: CASRLALGETQYF.

A single count supports this clone. V and J are TRBV7-9 and TRBJ2-7, with TRBD2 identical over 14 bases. Per the germline V gene, CDR1 is SEHNR and CDR2 is FQNEAQ (reference sequence). This CDR3 region has 15 residues. V was pared by 5 bases and J by 5 bases, with 5 bases of the junction left unmatched. DNA of the CDR3: TGTGCCAGCAGCGCGACTAGCGGGGGGGCCAACGAGCAGTACTTC. Residues: CASSATSGGANEQYF. Based on the CDR3 plus reference TRBV7-9 and TRBJ2-7, the full variable domain is DTGVSQNPRHKITKRGQNVTFRCDPISEHNRLYWYRQTLGQGPEFLTYFQNEAQLEKSRLLSDRFSAERPKGSFSTLEIQRTEQGDSAMYLCASSATSGGANEQYFGPGTRLTVT.

The J gene is TRBJ2-7, the V gene TRBV28; a possible D gene is TRBD2 (6 bases). Trimming left V 5 bases short and J 7 bases short, with 21 bases between. Germline values: CDR1 MDHEN, CDR2 SYDVKM. The CDR3 has 15 residues. This CDR3 reads CASSPLLGVGGEQYF. CDR3 nucleotide sequence: TGTGCCAGCAGTCCTCTCCTTGGGGTAGGAGGGGAGCAGTACTTC.

The genes are TRBV28 and TRBJ2-6, with TRBD1 identical over 9 bases. Losses at the gene ends were 5 bases for V and 0 bases for J; bases not matched to a gene: 2. The length of the CDR3 is 16 residues. The V gene's germline CDR1 is MDHEN and CDR2 SYDVKM. CDR3 loop: CASSRTGDSGANVLTF. The CDR3 DNA sequence: TGTGCCAGCAGTCGGACAGGGGACTCTGGGGCCAACGTCCTGACTTTC. Based on the CDR3 plus reference TRBV28 and TRBJ2-6, the full variable domain is DVKVTQSSRYLVKRTGEKVFLECVQDMDHENMFWYRQDPGLGLRLIYFSYDVKMKEKGDIPEGYSVSREKKERFSLILESASTNQTSMYLCASSRTGDSGANVLTFGAGSRLTVL.

The gene calls are TRBV7-8 and TRBJ2-3; 8 bases are a match to TRBD2. The CDR3 has 17 residues. Germline V lookup: CDR1 SGHVS, CDR2 FQNEAQ. The V gene end was trimmed by 5 bases and the J gene end by 0 bases; junction bases not matched to a gene: 10. The CDR3: CASSKWSSGFSTDTQYF. The CDR3 nucleotides read TGTGCCAGCAGCAAGTGGTCTAGCGGGTTCAGCACAGATACGCAGTATTTT.

V gene TRBV7-2 combines with J gene TRBJ1-1; 7 bases agree with TRBD1. V lost 5 bases, J lost 3 bases, and 6 bases stayed unmatched. Germline V lookup: CDR1 SGHTA, CDR2 FQGNSA. CDR3 length: 14 residues. CDR3 sequence reads: CASSIGTEYTEAFF. The CDR3 coding sequence is TGTGCCAGCAGCATTGGGACAGAGTACACTGAAGCTTTCTTT.

The gene calls are TRBV28 and TRBJ1-3, with D unclear. V was shortened by 11 bases and J by 4 bases, with 9 bases between the two germline ends. CDR1 is MDHEN, CDR2 SYDVKM, per germline. The CDR3 runs 11 residues. CDR3 bases: TGTGCCGGACTTCGGGGAAACACCATATATTTT. Encoded protein: CAGLRGNTIYF.

The chain links TRBV4-1 to TRBJ1-2, with D possibly matching TRBD1 (5 bases). CDR1 and CDR2 (germline): MGHRA, YSYEKL. V was trimmed by 1 base and J by 8 bases, leaving 14 bases between them. CDR3 length: 14 amino acids. This chain's CDR3 is CASSQVGQGRGYTF. As DNA, the CDR3 is TGCGCCAGCAGCCAAGTAGGTCAGGGCCGCGGCTACACCTTC.

This clone was found once. J is TRBJ2-7 and V is TRBV5-4; possible D gene TRBD2, 6 bases. Looked up from germline, CDR1 is SGHNT and CDR2 is YYREEE (reference sequence). V lost 6 bases and J 7 bases, leaving 17 bases between the germline ends. This CDR3 spans 13 amino acids. The CDR3 nucleotides read TGTGCCAGCAACCAGGGAGGTGCTGGGGAGCAGTACTTC. Protein product: CASNQGGAGEQYF.

CDR3 DNA sequence: TGTGCCAGCAGCCAACAGGGAGCGAGTCCGTCCTATGGCTACACCTTC. It codes for CASSQQGASPSYGYTF. The chain carries TRBV6-6 and TRBJ1-2; the D gene is possibly TRBD1 (6 bases). The CDR3 sequence is 16 residues long. The V and J ends lost 6 bases and 4 bases respectively, with 21 bases between them. Germline values: CDR1 MNHNY, CDR2 SVGAGI (reference sequence).

Only a few counts were recorded for this clone. The rearrangement links TRBV18 to TRBJ1-4; a weak D match, TRBD1 (5 bases). Trimming took off 8 bases at V and 8 bases at J, with 12 bases between the two ends. CDR1 and CDR2 (germline): KGHSH, LQKENI. The CDR3 runs 12 residues. CDR3 nucleotides: TGTGCCAGCCGACAGAACCGCGAAAAACTGTTTTTT. The encoded protein is CASRQNREKLFF.

As DNA, the CDR3 is TGTGCCAGCGGAGGAGGCACAGATACGCAGTATTTT. Its protein is CASGGGTDTQYF. The chain employs TRBV28 and TRBJ2-3; D might be TRBD2 (5 bases). The CDR3 consists of 12 residues. Trimming stripped 8 bases from V and 1 base from J, with 7 bases between. Germline CDR1 and CDR2: MDHEN and SYDVKM.

Details on this clone: A read error may account for a junction end that differs from germline. This chain joins TRBV7-9 and TRBJ2-1, with 9 bases fitting TRBD2. The CDR3 has 18 amino acids. Germline V CDR1 and CDR2: SEHNR, FQNEAQ (reference sequence). The CDR3 here is CSSSLRLWGGGAESEQFF. As DNA, the CDR3 is TGTTCCAGCAGCTTAAGACTTTGGGGCGGGGGGGCCGAGAGTGAGCAGTTCTTC.

The chain links TRBV6-5 to TRBJ1-6; D is unresolved. Germline V lookup: CDR1 MNHEY, CDR2 SVGAGI. The CDR3 contains 15 residues. V was pared by 7 bases and J by 2 bases, with 12 bases between. CDR3 sequence reads: CASTKTETYNSPLHF. The CDR3 nucleotides are TGTGCCAGCACAAAGACTGAAACCTATAATTCACCCCTCCACTTT.

The rearrangement uses TRBV27 and TRBJ2-7; perhaps TRBD2 as D (6 bases). This CDR3 spans 15 amino acids. Germline V lookup: CDR1 MNHEY, CDR2 SMNVEV (reference sequence). V was shortened by 4 bases and J by 2 bases, with 15 bases between the two germline ends. For the CDR3, the DNA is TGTGCCAGCAGTTCTGGTGGTGGAGGGCCCTACGAGCAGTACTTC. Translating gives CASSSGGGGPYEQYF.

The V call is TRBV18, the J call TRBJ2-7; 10 nucleotides match TRBD2. Germline V gene sequence: CDR1 KGHSH, CDR2 LQKENI. CDR3 length: 14 residues. J was trimmed by 2 bases and V by 2 bases; bases with no gene match: 0. The CDR3 here is CASSPTSGAYEQYF. In nucleotides, the CDR3 is TGTGCCAGCTCACCAACTAGCGGGGCCTACGAGCAGTACTTC.

The chain uses TRBV11-1 and TRBJ1-4, with 9 bases matching TRBD1. The CDR3 is made up of 14 amino acids. Germline lookup yields CDR1 SGHAT and CDR2 FQDESV (reference sequence). The ends lost 4 bases at V and 7 bases at J; junction bases unmatched: 4. CDR3 in amino acids: CASSSGTGREKLFF. As DNA, the CDR3 is TGTGCCAGCAGCTCCGGGACAGGGCGTGAAAAACTGTTTTTT. Full variable domain (outside the CDR3, taken from reference TRBV11-1 and TRBJ1-4): EAEVAQSPRYKITEKSQAVAFWCDPISGHATLYWYRQILGQGPELLVQFQDESVVDDSQLPKDRFSAERLKGVDSTLKIQPAELGDSAMYLCASSSGTGREKLFFGSGTQLSVL.

The chain is built from TRBV7-2 and TRBJ1-2, with D possibly matching TRBD1 (5 bases). The CDR3 covers 15 residues. V was pared by 5 bases and J by 5 bases, with 18 bases between. The germline V gene has CDR1 SGHTA and CDR2 FQGNSA. This chain's CDR3 is CASSATDSGYYGYTF. The CDR3, as DNA: TGTGCCAGCAGCGCAACCGACAGTGGATATTATGGCTACACCTTC.

The chain couples TRBV7-3 to TRBJ2-2, with D possibly matching TRBD1 (6 bases). Germline V gene lookup returns CDR1 SGHTA and CDR2 FQGTGA. CDR3 size: 16 residues. Trimming removed 5 bases at V and 4 bases at J, with 17 bases between. CDR3 amino acids: CASSLMGARGTGELFF. The DNA for the CDR3 is TGTGCCAGCAGCCTCATGGGGGCGCGAGGCACCGGGGAGCTGTTTTTT.

The chain couples TRBV18 to TRBJ2-2; D may be TRBD1 (5 bases). V dropped 2 bases and J dropped 1 base, with 11 bases sitting between them. The CDR3 is made up of 16 amino acids. Germline CDR1 KGHSH, CDR2 LQKENI. Here the CDR3 reads CASSPTGVENTGELFF. Here the CDR3 DNA reads TGTGCCAGCTCACCAACAGGAGTCGAGAACACCGGGGAGCTGTTTTTT.

This rearrangement joins TRBV4-3 to TRBJ2-7, with TRBD2 matching 10 bases. Losses at the gene ends were 0 bases for V and 0 bases for J; bases not matched to a gene: 11. This CDR3 spans 19 amino acids. Germline V gene lookup returns CDR1 LGHNA and CDR2 YSLEER. Here the CDR3 reads CASSQERAISGGFSYEQYF. The CDR3 DNA reads TGCGCCAGCAGCCAAGAGCGGGCGATTAGCGGGGGGTTCTCCTACGAGCAGTACTTC.

This clone appeared a single time. In the same sample, other DNA sequences code for this CDR3. This sequence joins TRBV19 and TRBJ1-5; 8 positions match TRBD1. CDR1 and CDR2 (germline): LNHDA, SQIVND (reference sequence). The CDR3 loop spans 14 amino acids. The J segment lost 4 bases and the V segment lost 3 bases, leaving 2 bases of the junction unmatched. The CDR3 sequence is CASSIRDRNQPQHF. As DNA, the CDR3 is TGTGCCAGTAGTATCCGGGACAGGAATCAGCCCCAGCATTTT.

The J gene is TRBJ1-1, the V gene TRBV7-8, with 7 bases aligning to TRBD1. J lost 5 bases, V lost 5 bases, and 11 bases had no gene match. The CDR3 spans 15 residues. CDR1 is SGHVS and CDR2 is FQNEAQ in the germline V gene. CDR3 region: CASSRTKGARTEAFF. CDR3 DNA: TGTGCCAGCAGCCGTACAAAGGGGGCGCGAACTGAAGCTTTCTTT.

In this sample, this clone turned up a few times. The chain employs TRBV6-1 and TRBJ1-4; D not certain. Trimming stripped 7 bases from V and 4 bases from J, with 13 bases between. The CDR3 sequence is 14 residues long. The germline CDR1 and CDR2 sequences are MNHNS and SASEGT. CDR3 loop: CASMVKYGNEKLFF. In DNA form, the CDR3 reads TGTGCCAGCATGGTCAAGTACGGTAATGAAAAACTGTTTTTT.

The chain recombines TRBV13 with TRBJ2-7, with 10 bases matching TRBD1. V was pared by 6 bases and J by 3 bases, with 5 bases of the junction left unmatched. The germline CDR1 and CDR2 sequences are PRHDT and FYEKMQ (reference sequence). CDR3 length equals 14 residues. The CDR3 reads CASRLRDRGYEQYF. For the CDR3, the DNA is TGTGCCAGCAGGTTGCGGGACAGGGGCTACGAGCAGTACTTC. The entire variable domain, with the rest obtained from reference TRBV13 and TRBJ2-7, is as follows: AAGVIQSPRHLIKEKRETATLKCYPIPRHDTVYWYQQGPGQDPQFLISFYEKMQSDKGSIPDRFSAQQFSDYHSELNMSSLELGDSALYFCASRLRDRGYEQYFGPGTRLTVT.